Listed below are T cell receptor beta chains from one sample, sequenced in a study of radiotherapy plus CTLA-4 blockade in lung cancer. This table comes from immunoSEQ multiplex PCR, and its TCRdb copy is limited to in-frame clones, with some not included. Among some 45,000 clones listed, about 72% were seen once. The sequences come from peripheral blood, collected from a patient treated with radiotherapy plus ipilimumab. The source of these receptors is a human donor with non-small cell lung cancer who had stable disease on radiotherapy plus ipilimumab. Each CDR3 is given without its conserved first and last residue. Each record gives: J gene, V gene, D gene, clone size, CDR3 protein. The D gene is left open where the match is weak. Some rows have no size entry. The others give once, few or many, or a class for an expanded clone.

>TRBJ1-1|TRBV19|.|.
ASSIGGNTEAF
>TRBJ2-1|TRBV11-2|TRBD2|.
ASSLGASGGTYNEQF
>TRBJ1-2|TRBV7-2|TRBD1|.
ASSLDGGDST
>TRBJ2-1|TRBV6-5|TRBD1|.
ASSYFGGQGNNEQF
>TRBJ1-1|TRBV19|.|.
ASIPRGDTEAF
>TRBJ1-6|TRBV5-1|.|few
ASSLGGRVESPLH
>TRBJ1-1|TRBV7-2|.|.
ASSLAQERGRQAF
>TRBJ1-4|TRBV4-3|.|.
ASSQVGGKLF
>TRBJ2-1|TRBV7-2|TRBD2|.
ASSSGLADEQF
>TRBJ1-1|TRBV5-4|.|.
ASSLVGVMGLEAF
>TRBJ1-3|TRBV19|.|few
ASIRTTGFGGNTIY
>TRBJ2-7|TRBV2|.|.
ASSEGYPGPQIEQY
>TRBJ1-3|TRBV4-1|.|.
ASSQGGFRNTIY
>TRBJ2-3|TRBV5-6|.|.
ASSLFGQSTDTQY
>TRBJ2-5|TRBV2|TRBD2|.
ASSISGAFKGGETQY
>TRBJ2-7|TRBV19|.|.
ASSIRAFVEQY
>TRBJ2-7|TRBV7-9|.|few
ASSLGPGGTEQY
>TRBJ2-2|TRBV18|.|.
ASSPGERSTNTGELF
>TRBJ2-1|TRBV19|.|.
ASKPGGNEQF
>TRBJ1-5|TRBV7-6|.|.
ASSLAGYQPQH
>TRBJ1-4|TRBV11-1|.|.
ASTSLGFCEKLF
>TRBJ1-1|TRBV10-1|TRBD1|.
ASSGTGGHDAF
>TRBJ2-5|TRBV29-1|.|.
SVEEAGETQY
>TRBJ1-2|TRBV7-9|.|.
ASYGGQAWDYGYT
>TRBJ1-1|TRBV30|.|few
ACDRRMNTEAF
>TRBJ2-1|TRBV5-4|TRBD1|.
ASSPGQFNEQF
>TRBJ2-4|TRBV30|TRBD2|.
AWSWSGGVNIQY
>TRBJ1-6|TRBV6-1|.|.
ASTEVAFGNSPLH
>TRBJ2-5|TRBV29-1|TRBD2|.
SARRLAGEETQY
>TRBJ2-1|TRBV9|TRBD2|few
ASSPGLAASNEQF
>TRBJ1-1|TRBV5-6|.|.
ASTPTVLNTEAF
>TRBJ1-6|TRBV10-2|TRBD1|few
ASSGGQGNSPLH
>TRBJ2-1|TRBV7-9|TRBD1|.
ASSVDRGRWDKQF
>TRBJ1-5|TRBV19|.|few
ASSMGGPRQPQH
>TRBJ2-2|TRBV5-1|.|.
ASSLPSNGELF
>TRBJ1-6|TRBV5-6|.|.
ASSGRPLYNSPLH
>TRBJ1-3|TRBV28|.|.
ASSGGPRADTIY
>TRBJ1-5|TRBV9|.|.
ASSRGGTYQPQH
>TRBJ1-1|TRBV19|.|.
ASSISQVALVTEAF
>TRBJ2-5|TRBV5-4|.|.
VSSFSGTRETQY
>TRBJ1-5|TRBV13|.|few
ASSLGRARNQPQH
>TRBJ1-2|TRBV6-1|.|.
ASSENYGYT
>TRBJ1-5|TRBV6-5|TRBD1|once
ASSTGGPNQPQH
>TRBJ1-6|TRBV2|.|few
ASSSLVQGINNSPLH
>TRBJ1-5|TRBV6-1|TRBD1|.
ASLREQGAQPQH
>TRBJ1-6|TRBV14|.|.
ASSQLWDTKNSPLH
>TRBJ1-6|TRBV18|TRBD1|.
ASSPTRTGVNSPLH
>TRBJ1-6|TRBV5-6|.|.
ASSLETGGNNSPLH
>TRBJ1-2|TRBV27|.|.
ASSLLGGTNYGYT
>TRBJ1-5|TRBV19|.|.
ASSTGTISNQPQH
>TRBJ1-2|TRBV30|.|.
AWSVLGAAGYT
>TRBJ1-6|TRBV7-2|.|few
ASSRDINSPLH
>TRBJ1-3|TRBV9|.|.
ASSGSLYSGNTIY
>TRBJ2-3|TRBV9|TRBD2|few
ASSPNRLAGGGDTQY
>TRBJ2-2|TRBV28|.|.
ASSLGDLYGELF
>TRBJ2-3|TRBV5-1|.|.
ASSGGVDTQY